This TCR beta chain comes out of a study of blood T cells in healthy people across ages (dated by TCRdb to the mid-2010s). At the level of the whole study: In model experiments, template switching captured roughly one uniquely barcoded TCR beta cDNA molecule for every two T cells. The donors were split into four age groups: young (average about 15 years), middle-aged (39), aged (over 55) and long-lived (approximately 80). Using deep sequencing normalized with unique cDNA molecular identifiers, the study measured how TCR beta repertoire diversity changes with age. To avoid experimental bias, donors of different ages were spread randomly across the sequencing lanes. Two additional independent replicas of 1 million unique cDNA reads from the same blood draw were analyzed for two donors (one aged 18 to 29 and one aged 80 or older). Broad study findings and their caveats: The long-lived group showed more naive CD4+ T cells, fewer expanded clones and increased TCR diversity than the aged group, suggesting age selection. Since profiling was done on bulk unsorted PBMCs, naive and antigen-experienced compartments could not be conclusively compared. Total diversity estimates from one million sequenced T cells were considered lower bounds and underestimates. Observed TCR beta diversity per million T cells fell roughly linearly with age, and a significant reduction was already apparent by age around 40. A strong correlation was found between observed TCR beta diversity and the percentage of naive T cells measured by flow cytometry. The CMV infection status of donors was not known, potentially confounding age-related changes in expanded clonotypes.

Spanning cysteine to phenylalanine, the CDR3 consists of 13 amino acids. The DNA shown is the 39-base CDR3, in frame from base 1. The roughly 39 donors, aged about 6 to 100 years, were systemically healthy Caucasian individuals from Russia. Around 10 milliliters of peripheral blood were drawn from each donor into EDTA-treated Vacutainer tubes. Ficoll-Paque density-gradient centrifugation was used to isolate PBMCs, with at least 6.5 million per sample. Trizol reagent was used to extract total RNA from the PBMCs, yielding at least 5 micrograms per sample. For every donor, flow cytometry on a PBMC aliquot measured the percentage of naive CD45RAhigh/CD27high T cells. Note on this clonotype: The antigen it binds to is not known. No base-level quality is on record; no much larger clone is a single base apart.

Libraries were constructed by 5' RACE. Instrument used: Illumina HiSeq 2500. A second about 7 to 11 cycle PCR used a sample-barcoded 5' primer and a J-beta primer mix. A unique molecular identifier was introduced onto each TCR beta cDNA molecule by a template-switch 5' adaptor carrying 12 random nucleotides. Each sample yielded at least 2.5 million CDR3-containing paired-end reads. All of the RNA was converted into first-strand cDNA using the Mint cDNA synthesis kit, with a TRBC-specific oligonucleotide serving as the primer. Following uracil-DNA glycosylase treatment, a first 18-cycle PCR with universal primers M1SS and BC2_uni_R was performed on all cDNA. In the original analysis: For normalization, 1 million high-quality reads, each with a distinct molecular identifier, were randomly selected from each sample. Instead of being binned into consensus sequences, reads that shared molecular identifiers were thrown out. MiTCR, set to a Q25 quality threshold and the strictest error-elimination algorithm, was used for CDR3 identification, clonotype clustering and error correction. Lower-bound total TCR beta diversity was estimated with a nonparametric unseen species model using Euler transformation. TCRdb reran the public reads through fastp at Q25 and MiXCR, keeping productive beta chains. Rows with one shared CDR3 protein collapse into an entry with the most common genes and DNA. None of the V and J calls come from the authors' own analysis; TCRdb made them. This sample is represented by some 1 million distinct CDR3 sequences; 35% to 55% of them were singletons. The ten largest clones represent 18% of the sample.

Recombination joined TRBV21-1 with TRBJ1-2; the table names TRBD1, a call not compared with the DNA. TRBV21-1 is deemed a pseudogene. Sequenced material: blood. The origin of this receptor is a woman aged 55-75 years in good health. The DNA is TGTGCCAGCAGCGCCCGACAGGGGGCCGACTACACCTTC. Its protein product is CASSARQGADYTF.